These 5 T cell receptor beta chains were sequenced from one sample in a study of technical replicates of blood from four donors. Some clones are missing from TCRdb's copy, which holds only in-frame ones; the method was immunoSEQ multiplex PCR. This sample has roughly 70,000 clones, with 93% found just once. Input material: T cells isolated from PBMCs. The receptors were gathered from a human donor in good health.

The chain couples TRBV5-6 to TRBJ1-2, with D hard to call. This CDR3 has 15 residues. Germline loops: CDR1 SGHDT, CDR2 YYEEEE. Trimming left V 0 bases short and J 4 bases short, with 13 bases between. The CDR3 reads CASSLVLVDTYGYTF. In DNA form, the CDR3 reads TGTGCCAGCAGCTTGGTGTTGGTAGATACCTATGGCTACACCTTC.

The gene calls are TRBV28 and TRBJ2-1; weak D call: TRBD2 (7 bases). The ends were cut back, 2 bases at V and 14 bases at J, with 16 bases in the middle. This CDR3 has 13 residues. The V gene's germline CDR1 is MDHEN and CDR2 SYDVKM. The chain's CDR3 is CASSLSAGAGKFF. DNA for the CDR3: TGTGCCAGCAGTTTAAGTGCGGGGGCGGGGAAGTTCTTC.

V gene TRBV5-4 combines with J gene TRBJ2-5; 7 nucleotides agree with TRBD1. V was clipped by 0 bases and J by 5 bases; unmatched bases: 16. CDR1 SGHNT and CDR2 YYREEE come from the germline V gene (reference sequence). This CDR3 region has 18 residues. The CDR3, as DNA: TGTGCCAGCAGCTTGGAGGGACAGAGACTTTCGACATCGGAGACCCAGTACTTC. As protein: CASSLEGQRLSTSETQYF. Variable domain in full (rest from reference TRBV5-4 and TRBJ2-5): ETGVTQSPTHLIKTRGQQVTLRCSSQSGHNTVSWYQQALGQGPQFIFQYYREEENGRGNFPPRFSGLQFPNYSSELNVNALELDDSALYLCASSLEGQRLSTSETQYFGPGTRLLVL.

The chain has TRBV27 and TRBJ1-1; D possibly corresponds to TRBD1 (6 bases). Per germline, CDR1 MNHEY and CDR2 SMNVEV (reference sequence). V was pared by 2 bases and J by 1 base, with 17 bases between. This CDR3 is 17 amino acids long. The CDR3 reads CASSLVGQGKANTEAFF. The CDR3, as DNA: TGTGCCAGCAGTTTAGTGGGGCAGGGGAAGGCGAACACTGAAGCTTTCTTT.

This rearrangement joins TRBV19 to TRBJ1-1; 8 positions agree with TRBD1. The CDR3 extends over 15 amino acids. V dropped 7 bases and J dropped 0; count of bases not matched to a gene: 7. The germline V gene encodes CDR1 LNHDA and CDR2 SQIVND (reference sequence). This CDR3 reads CASMGQARMNTEAFF. In DNA, the CDR3 is TGTGCCAGTATGGGACAGGCCCGAATGAACACTGAAGCTTTCTTT.